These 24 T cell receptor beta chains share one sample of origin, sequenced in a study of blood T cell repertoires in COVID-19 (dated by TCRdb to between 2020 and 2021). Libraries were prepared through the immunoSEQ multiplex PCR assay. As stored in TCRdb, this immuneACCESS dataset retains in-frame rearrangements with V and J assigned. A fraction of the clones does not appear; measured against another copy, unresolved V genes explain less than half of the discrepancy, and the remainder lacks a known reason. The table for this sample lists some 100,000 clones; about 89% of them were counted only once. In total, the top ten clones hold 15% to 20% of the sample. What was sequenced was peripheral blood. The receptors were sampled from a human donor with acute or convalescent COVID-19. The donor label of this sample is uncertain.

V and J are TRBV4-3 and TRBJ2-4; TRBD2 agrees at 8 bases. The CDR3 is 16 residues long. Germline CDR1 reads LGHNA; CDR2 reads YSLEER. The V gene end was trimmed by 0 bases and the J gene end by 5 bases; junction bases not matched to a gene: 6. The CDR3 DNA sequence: TGCGCCAGCAGCCAAGACCGTTATAGCGGGGAAAACATTCAGTACTTC. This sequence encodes CASSQDRYSGENIQYF.

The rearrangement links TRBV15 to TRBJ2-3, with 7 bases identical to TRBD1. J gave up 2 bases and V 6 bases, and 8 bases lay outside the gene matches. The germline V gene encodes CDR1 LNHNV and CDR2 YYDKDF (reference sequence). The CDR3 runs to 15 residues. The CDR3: CATSKRTGHTDTQYF. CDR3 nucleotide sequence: TGTGCCACCAGTAAACGGACAGGACACACAGATACGCAGTATTTT.

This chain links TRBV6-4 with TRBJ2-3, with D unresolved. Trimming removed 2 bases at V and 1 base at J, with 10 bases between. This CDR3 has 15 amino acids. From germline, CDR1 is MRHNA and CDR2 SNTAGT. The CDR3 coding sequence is TGTGCCAGCAGTGACGGAGAGGATGGCACAGATACGCAGTATTTT. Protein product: CASSDGEDGTDTQYF.

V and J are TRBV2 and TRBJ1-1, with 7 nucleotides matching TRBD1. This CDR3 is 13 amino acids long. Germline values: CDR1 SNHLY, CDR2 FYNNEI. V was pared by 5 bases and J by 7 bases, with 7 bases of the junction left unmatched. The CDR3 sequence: CASSYTGVGEAFF. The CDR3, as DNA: TGTGCCAGCAGTTACACAGGGGTAGGTGAAGCTTTCTTT. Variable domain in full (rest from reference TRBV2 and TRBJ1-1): EPEVTQTPSHQVTQMGQEVILRCVPISNHLYFYWYRQILGQKVEFLVSFYNNEISEKSEIFDDQFSVERPDGSNFTLKIRSTKLEDSAMYFCASSYTGVGEAFFGQGTRLTVV.

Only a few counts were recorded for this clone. The CDR3 protein is CASSQTVNTEAFF. The CDR3 nucleotides are TGTGCCAGCAGCCAAACGGTGAACACTGAAGCTTTCTTT. The V gene is TRBV7-8, the J gene TRBJ1-1; D uncertain. The germline CDR1 and CDR2 sequences are SGHVS and FQNEAQ. Trimming took off 5 bases at V and 0 bases at J, with 7 bases between the two ends. This CDR3 is built from 13 residues.

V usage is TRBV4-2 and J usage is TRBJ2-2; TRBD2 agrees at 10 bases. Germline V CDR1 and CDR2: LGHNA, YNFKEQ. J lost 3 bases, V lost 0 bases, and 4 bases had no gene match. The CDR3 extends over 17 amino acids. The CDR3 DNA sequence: TGTGCCAGCAGCCAAGATTTACTAGCGGGGTACACCGGGGAGCTGTTTTTT. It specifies CASSQDLLAGYTGELFF.

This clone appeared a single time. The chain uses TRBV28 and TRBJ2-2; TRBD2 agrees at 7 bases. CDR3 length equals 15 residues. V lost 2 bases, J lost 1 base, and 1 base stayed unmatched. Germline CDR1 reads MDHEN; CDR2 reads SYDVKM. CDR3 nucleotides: TGTGCCAGCAGTTTACCTAGCGGGAACACCGGGGAGCTGTTTTTT. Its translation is CASSLPSGNTGELFF.

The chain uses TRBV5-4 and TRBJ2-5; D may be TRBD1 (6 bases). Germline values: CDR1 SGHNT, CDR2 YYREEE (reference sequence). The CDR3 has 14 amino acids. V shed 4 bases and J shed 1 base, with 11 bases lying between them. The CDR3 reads CASSEKDSQETQYF. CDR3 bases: TGTGCCAGCAGCGAAAAGGACAGCCAAGAGACCCAGTACTTC.

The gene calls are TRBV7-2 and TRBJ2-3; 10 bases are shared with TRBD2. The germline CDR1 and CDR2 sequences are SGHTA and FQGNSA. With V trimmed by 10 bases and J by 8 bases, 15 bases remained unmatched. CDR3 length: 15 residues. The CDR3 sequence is CATLRAGGSSGTQYF. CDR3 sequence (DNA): TGTGCCACCCTACGAGCGGGGGGGTCCTCAGGTACGCAGTATTTT.

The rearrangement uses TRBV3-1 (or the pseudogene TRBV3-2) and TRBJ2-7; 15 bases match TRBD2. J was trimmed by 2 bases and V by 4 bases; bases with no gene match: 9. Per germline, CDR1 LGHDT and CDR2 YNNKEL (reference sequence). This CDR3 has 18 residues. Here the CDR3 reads CASSLGTSGGLPPYEQYF. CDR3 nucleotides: TGTGCCAGCAGCCTCGGGACTAGCGGGGGGCTCCCTCCCTACGAGCAGTACTTC.

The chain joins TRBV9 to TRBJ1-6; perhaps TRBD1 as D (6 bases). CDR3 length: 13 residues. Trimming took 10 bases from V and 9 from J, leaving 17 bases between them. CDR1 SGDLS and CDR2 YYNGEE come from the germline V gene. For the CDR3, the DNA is TGTGCCTCCGCCGAGGGGGAAAGTTCACCCCTCCACTTT. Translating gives CASAEGESSPLHF.

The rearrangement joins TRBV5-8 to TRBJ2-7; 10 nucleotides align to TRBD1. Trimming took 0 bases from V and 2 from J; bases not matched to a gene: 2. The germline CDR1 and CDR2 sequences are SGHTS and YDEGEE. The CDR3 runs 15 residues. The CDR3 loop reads CASSLGTGGTYEQYF. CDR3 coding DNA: TGTGCCAGCAGCTTGGGGACAGGGGGTACCTACGAGCAGTACTTC.

The CDR3 is CASILNGPYEQYF. CDR3 bases: TGTGCCAGCATTCTAAATGGGCCCTACGAGCAGTACTTC. This chain connects TRBV6-5 to TRBJ2-7; D not certain. From germline, CDR1 is MNHEY and CDR2 SVGAGI. This CDR3 has 13 residues. V gave up 7 bases and J gave up 2 bases, with 12 bases separating them.

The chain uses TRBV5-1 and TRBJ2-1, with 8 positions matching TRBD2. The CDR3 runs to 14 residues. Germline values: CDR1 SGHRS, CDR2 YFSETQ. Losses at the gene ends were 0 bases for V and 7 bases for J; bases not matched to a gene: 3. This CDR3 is CASSLAGTRNEQFF. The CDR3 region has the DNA TGCGCCAGCAGCTTGGCCGGGACTAGGAATGAGCAGTTCTTC.

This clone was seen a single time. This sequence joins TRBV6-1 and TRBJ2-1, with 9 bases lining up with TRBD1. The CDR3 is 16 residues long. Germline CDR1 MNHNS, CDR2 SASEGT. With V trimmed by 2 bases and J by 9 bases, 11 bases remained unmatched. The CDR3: CASSEIGGTGRAEQFF. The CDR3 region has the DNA TGTGCCAGCAGTGAAATCGGAGGGACAGGGCGGGCTGAGCAGTTCTTC.

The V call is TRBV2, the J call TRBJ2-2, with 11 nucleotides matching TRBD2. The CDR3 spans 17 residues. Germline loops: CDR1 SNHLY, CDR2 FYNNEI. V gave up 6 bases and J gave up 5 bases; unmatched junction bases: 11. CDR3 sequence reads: CASRVGTSGGGTGELFF. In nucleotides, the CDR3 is TGTGCCAGCAGAGTAGGCACTAGCGGGGGAGGTACCGGGGAGCTGTTTTTT. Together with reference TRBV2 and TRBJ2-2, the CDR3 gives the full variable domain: EPEVTQTPSHQVTQMGQEVILRCVPISNHLYFYWYRQILGQKVEFLVSFYNNEISEKSEIFDDQFSVERPDGSNFTLKIRSTKLEDSAMYFCASRVGTSGGGTGELFFGEGSRLTVL.

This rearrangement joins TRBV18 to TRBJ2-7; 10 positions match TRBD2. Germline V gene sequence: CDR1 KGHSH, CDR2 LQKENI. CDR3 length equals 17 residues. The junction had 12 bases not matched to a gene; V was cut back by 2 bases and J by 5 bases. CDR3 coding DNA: TGTGCCAGCTCACCAACCCCCATTAGCGGGAGGTTTAACGAGCAGTACTTC. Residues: CASSPTPISGRFNEQYF. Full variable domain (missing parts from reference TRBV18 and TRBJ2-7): NAGVMQNPRHLVRRRGQEARLRCSPMKGHSHVYWYRQLPEEGLKFMVYLQKENIIDESGMPKERFSAEFPKEGPSILRIQQVVRGDSAAYFCASSPTPISGRFNEQYFGPGTRLTVT.

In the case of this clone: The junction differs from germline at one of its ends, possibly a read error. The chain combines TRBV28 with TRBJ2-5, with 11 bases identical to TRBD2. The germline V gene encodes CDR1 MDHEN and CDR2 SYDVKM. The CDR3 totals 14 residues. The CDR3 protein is CASSQRPRPGLADF. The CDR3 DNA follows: TGTGCCAGTTCACAGAGACCGCGCCCGGGACTAGCGGACTTC.

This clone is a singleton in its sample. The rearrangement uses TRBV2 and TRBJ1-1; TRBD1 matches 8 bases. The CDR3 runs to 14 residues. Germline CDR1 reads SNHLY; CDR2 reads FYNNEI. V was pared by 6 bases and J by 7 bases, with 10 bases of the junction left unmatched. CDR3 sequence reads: CASRSQGAYYEAFF. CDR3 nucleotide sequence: TGTGCCAGCAGATCCCAGGGGGCTTATTATGAAGCTTTCTTT.

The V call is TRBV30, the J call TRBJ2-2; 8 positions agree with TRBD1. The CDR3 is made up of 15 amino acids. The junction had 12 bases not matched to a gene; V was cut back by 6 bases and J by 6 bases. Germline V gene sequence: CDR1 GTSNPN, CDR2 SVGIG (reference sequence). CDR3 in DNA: TGTGCCTGCTCCACACTGGGACAGGAATCCGGGGAGCTGTTTTTT. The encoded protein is CACSTLGQESGELFF.

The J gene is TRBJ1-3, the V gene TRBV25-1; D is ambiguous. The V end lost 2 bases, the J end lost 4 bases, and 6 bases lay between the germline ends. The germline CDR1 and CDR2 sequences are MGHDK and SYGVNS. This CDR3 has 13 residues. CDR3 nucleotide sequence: TGTGCCAGCAGTGAAATGGGCGGAAACACCATATATTTT. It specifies CASSEMGGNTIYF. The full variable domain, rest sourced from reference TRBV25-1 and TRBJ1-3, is EADIYQTPRYLVIGTGKKITLECSQTMGHDKMYWYQQDPGMELHLIHYSYGVNSTEKGDLSSESTVSRIRTEHFPLTLESARPSHTSQYLCASSEMGGNTIYFGEGSWLTVV.

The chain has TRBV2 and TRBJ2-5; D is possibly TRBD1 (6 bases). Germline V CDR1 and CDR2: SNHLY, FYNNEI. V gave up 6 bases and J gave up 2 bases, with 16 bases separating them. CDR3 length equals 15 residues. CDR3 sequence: CASSPPGALQETQYF. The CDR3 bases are TGTGCCAGCAGCCCGCCAGGGGCCCTGCAAGAGACCCAGTACTTC.

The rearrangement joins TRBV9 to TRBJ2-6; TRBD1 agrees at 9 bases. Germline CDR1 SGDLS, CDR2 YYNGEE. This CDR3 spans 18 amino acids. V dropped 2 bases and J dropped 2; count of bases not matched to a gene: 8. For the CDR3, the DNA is TGTGCCAGCAGCGTCGGGACAGGGTATGTTGCTGGGGCCAACGTCCTGACTTTC. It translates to CASSVGTGYVAGANVLTF.

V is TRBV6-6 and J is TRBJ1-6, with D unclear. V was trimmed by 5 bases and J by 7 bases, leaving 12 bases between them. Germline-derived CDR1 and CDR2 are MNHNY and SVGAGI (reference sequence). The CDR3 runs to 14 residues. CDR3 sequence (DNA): TGTGCCAGCAGTCACCCGGGGAACAATTCACCCCTCCACTTT. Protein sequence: CASSHPGNNSPLHF.